This T cell receptor beta chain was sequenced during a study of cytomegalovirus exposure and HLA in healthy donors. Findings of the study overall: An ancestry cluster, one associated with Asian ancestry, reportedly showed fewer N-insertions than the approximately 650-donor mean in a later analysis.

Primers: 60 Vbeta forward and 13 Jbeta reverse. TCRdb's table, derived via immunoSEQ multiplex PCR, lists solely in-frame clones and lacks some. The sample comprises 90,000 to 100,000 clones, roughly four fifths of which are singletons, and 7.5% to 9% rests with the top ten. Points on this clone: Its target is not known.

The CDR3 has 18 amino acids. The trim removed 1 base at V and 0 bases at J, leaving 8 bases unmatched. CDR1 PRHDT and CDR2 FYEKMQ come from the germline V gene (reference sequence). The gene calls are TRBV13 and TRBJ2-1, with 8 nucleotides matching TRBD2. This clonotype was sampled from a female donor in good health and CMV-seronegative. Sample: PBMCs. The CDR3 reads CASSLVRRGGPSYNEQFF. CDR3 sequence (DNA): TGTGCCAGCAGCTTAGTTAGACGGGGGGGCCCCTCCTACAATGAGCAGTTCTTC.